This TCR beta chain was sequenced in a study of tumor-infiltrating lymphocytes in oesophageal squamous cell carcinoma. In its sample, this clonotype was seen once. TCRdb reprocessed the PCR reads with MiXCR, giving one entry per CDR3 protein. The sample yields fewer than 11,000 distinct CDR3 sequences, under 70% seen once. Per germline, CDR1 SGHVT and CDR2 SQSDAQ. The CDR3 contains 12 residues. The genes are TRBV7-4 and TRBJ2-7; no clear D gene. The J call may be wrong; the DNA end is better matched by TRBJ2-1. The clonotype was recovered from a female donor with esophageal squamous cell carcinoma. The sample comprised esophageal tumor tissue. CDR3 DNA: TGTGCCAGCAGCTTCTATCGCAATGAGCAGTTCTTC. This translates into CASSFYRNEQFF.